This entry concerns a single T cell receptor beta chain. This entry comes from a study of blood T cell repertoires in COVID-19. Study-level information: COVID-19 samples from acute and convalescent phases originated in the United States, Italy and Spain. PBMCs, B-cell-depleted T cells, or T cells were the source of the cDNA or gDNA that made up the material.

In the original analysis: Estimates of nucleated cell counts were drawn from the amplification of reference gene primers. Sequenced by immunoSEQ multiplex PCR; TCRdb stores in-frame clones only, minus some. The V and J calls and clone size come from that table; D and trimming were worked out from the DNA. There are roughly 230,000 clones in the sample; 84% occur only once, and around 4% lies in the top ten. V shed 3 bases and J shed 0 bases, with 10 bases lying between them. The CDR3 consists of 15 residues. CDR1 SNHLY and CDR2 FYNNEI come from the germline V gene. The chain employs TRBV2 and TRBJ2-3, with D perhaps TRBD1 (5 bases). The sequence derives from a man aged 50-60 years with acute or convalescent COVID-19. Source material: peripheral blood. CDR3 DNA: TGTGCCAGCAGTGAGCAGGGATCCAGCACAGATACGCAGTATTTT. This codes for CASSEQGSSTDTQYF.